These T cell receptor beta chains were read from a single sample in a study of T-cell memory formation after mild COVID-19. TCRdb processed the 5' RACE reads anew with MiXCR; each CDR3 protein has one entry. The sample carries roughly 310,000 distinct CDR3 sequences, roughly 15% recorded once. Input material: PBMCs or a T cell subset sorted from them (not recorded which). Receptors were obtained from a young man who had mild COVID-19 (a few samples of this study predate the infection). Cell type and time point are not known. Each CDR3 is given with its conserved first and last residue. Fields, in order: J gene, V gene, clone size, D gene, CDR3 protein, CDR3 DNA. D genes are given only for firm matches. Clone size is shown for a subset of rows, as once, few, many or a class of expanded clone.

TRBJ1-5	TRBV28	few	.	CASRVYSNQPQHF	TGTGCCAGTAGAGTCTATAGCAATCAGCCCCAGCATTTT
TRBJ2-3	TRBV5-6	many	TRBD1	CASSYQGDTDTQYF	TGTGCCAGCAGCTACCAGGGGGACACAGATACGCAGTATTTT
TRBJ2-1	TRBV18	few	TRBD2	CASSPRGSGGAVREQFF	TGTGCCAGCTCACCTCGAGGTAGCGGGGGGGCCGTCCGTGAGCAGTTCTTC
TRBJ1-2	TRBV7-9	few	.	CASSVPGFGYTF	TGTGCCAGCAGCGTCCCGGGATTTGGCTACACCTTC
TRBJ2-7	TRBV12-3/TRBV12-4	.	TRBD1	CASSFETGVHEQYF	TGTGCCAGCAGTTTCGAGACAGGGGTACACGAGCAGTACTTC
TRBJ2-2	TRBV7-2	.	.	CASSLVLFGGELFF	TGTGCCAGCAGCCTGGTTCTCTTCGGCGGGGAGCTGTTTTTT
TRBJ2-2	TRBV7-9	many	TRBD1	CASSLGQGLNTGELFF	TGTGCCAGCAGCTTGGGACAGGGCCTGAACACCGGGGAGCTGTTTTTT
TRBJ1-1	TRBV5-5	.	.	CASATVNTEAFF	TGTGCCAGCGCTACGGTGAACACTGAAGCTTTCTTT
TRBJ1-2	TRBV27	.	.	CASSPPRGTYGYTF	TGTGCCAGCAGTCCCCCCCGGGGGACCTATGGCTACACCTTC
TRBJ1-1	TRBV10-3	.	TRBD1	CAISFGQGNTEAFF	TGTGCCATCAGTTTTGGACAGGGGAACACTGAAGCTTTCTTT
TRBJ2-2	TRBV12-3/TRBV12-4	many	.	CASSPGRTGELFF	TGTGCCAGCAGCCCTGGACGGACCGGGGAGCTGTTTTTT
TRBJ1-5	TRBV6-6	.	.	CASTDSSNQPQHF	TGTGCCAGCACGGACAGTAGCAATCAGCCCCAGCATTTT
TRBJ2-1	TRBV4-1	.	TRBD2	CASSPELAGGLNEQFF	TGCGCCAGCAGCCCGGAACTAGCGGGGGGGTTAAATGAGCAGTTCTTC
TRBJ2-3	TRBV20-1	.	TRBD2	CSARPFPGLGRVKDTQYF	TGCAGTGCTAGACCGTTCCCGGGACTAGGAAGGGTAAAAGATACGCAGTATTTT
TRBJ1-1	TRBV6-1	.	.	CASSYNVVVEAFF	TGTGCCAGCAGTTATAACGTCGTTGTTGAAGCTTTCTTT
TRBJ1-4	TRBV4-1	.	TRBD1	CASSQYSNRGSMVFF	TGCGCCAGCAGCCAATACTCGAACAGGGGGTCAATGGTGTTTTTT
TRBJ2-5	TRBV20-1	.	.	CSASEETQYF	TGCAGTGCTAGCGAGGAGACCCAGTACTTC
TRBJ2-1	TRBV7-2	.	TRBD2	CASSLRTSGGIVGEQFF	TGTGCCAGCAGCTTAAGAACTAGCGGGGGAATTGTAGGTGAGCAGTTCTTC
TRBJ1-2	TRBV29-1	many	TRBD1	CSVAGQGADGYTF	TGCAGCGTTGCGGGACAGGGGGCTGATGGCTACACCTTC
TRBJ1-5	TRBV7-9	.	TRBD1	CASSHSGQGIDQPQHF	TGTGCCAGCAGCCACTCGGGACAGGGGATTGATCAGCCCCAGCATTTT
TRBJ2-5	TRBV12-3/TRBV12-4	few	.	CASSSGAQETQYF	TGTGCCAGCAGCTCCGGGGCCCAAGAGACCCAGTACTTC
TRBJ2-1	TRBV30	.	.	CAWSPDNEQFF	TGTGCCTGGAGTCCCGATAATGAGCAGTTCTTC
TRBJ1-1	TRBV5-1	.	.	CASSLETNTEAFF	TGCGCCAGCAGCTTGGAGACGAACACTGAAGCTTTCTTT